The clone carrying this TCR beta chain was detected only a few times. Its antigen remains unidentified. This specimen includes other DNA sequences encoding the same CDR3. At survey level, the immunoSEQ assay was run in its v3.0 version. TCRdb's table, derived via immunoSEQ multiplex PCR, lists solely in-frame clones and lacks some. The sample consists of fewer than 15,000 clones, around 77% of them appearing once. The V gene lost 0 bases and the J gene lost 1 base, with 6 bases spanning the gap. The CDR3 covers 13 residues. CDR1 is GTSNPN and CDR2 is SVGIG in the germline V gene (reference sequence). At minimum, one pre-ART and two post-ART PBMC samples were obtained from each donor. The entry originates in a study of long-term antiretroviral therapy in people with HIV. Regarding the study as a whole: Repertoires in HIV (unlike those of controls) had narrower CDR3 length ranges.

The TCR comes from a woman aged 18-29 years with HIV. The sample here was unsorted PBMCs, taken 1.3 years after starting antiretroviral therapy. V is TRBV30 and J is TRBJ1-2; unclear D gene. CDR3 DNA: TGTGCCTGGAGTGTATCCCTTAACTATGGCTACACCTTC. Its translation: CAWSVSLNYGYTF. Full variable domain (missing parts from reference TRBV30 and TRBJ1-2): SQTIHQWPATLVQPVGSPLSLECTVEGTSNPNLYWYRQAAGRGLQLLFYSVGIGQISSEVPQNLSASRPQDRQFILSSKKLLLSDSGFYLCAWSVSLNYGYTFGSGTRLTVV.